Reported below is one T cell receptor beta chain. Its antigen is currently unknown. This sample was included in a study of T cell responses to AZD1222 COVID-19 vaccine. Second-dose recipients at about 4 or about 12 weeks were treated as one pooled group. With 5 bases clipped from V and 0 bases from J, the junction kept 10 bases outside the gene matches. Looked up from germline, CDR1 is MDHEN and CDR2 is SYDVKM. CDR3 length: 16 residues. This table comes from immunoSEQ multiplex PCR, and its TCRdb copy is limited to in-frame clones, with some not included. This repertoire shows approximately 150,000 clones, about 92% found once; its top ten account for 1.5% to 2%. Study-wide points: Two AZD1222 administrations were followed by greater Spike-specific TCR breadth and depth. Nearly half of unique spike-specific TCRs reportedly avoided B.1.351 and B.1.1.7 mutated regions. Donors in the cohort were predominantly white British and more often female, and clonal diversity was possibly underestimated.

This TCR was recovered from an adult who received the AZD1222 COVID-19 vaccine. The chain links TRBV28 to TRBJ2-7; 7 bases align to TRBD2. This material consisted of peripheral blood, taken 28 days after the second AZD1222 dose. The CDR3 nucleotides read TGTGCCAGCAGTGGGGGGAGCGGGATTGTCTCCTACGAGCAGTACTTC. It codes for CASSGGSGIVSYEQYF.